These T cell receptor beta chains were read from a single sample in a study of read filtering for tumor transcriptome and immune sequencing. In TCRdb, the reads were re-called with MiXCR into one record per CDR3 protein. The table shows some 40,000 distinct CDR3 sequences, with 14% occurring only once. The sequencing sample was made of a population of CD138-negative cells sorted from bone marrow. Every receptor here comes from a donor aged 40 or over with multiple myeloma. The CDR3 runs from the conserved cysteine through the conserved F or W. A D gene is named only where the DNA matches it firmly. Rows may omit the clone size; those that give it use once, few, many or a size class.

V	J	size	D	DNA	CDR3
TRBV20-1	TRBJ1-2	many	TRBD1	TGCAGTGCCCCGGGACAGGGGGTGTATGGCTACACCTTC	CSAPGQGVYGYTF
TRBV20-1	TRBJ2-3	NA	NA	TGCGGTGCTGGGGGTGTAAATACGCGGTATTTT	CGAGGVNTRYF
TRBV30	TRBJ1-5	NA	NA	TGTGCTTGGAAGGGTACGGATAGCAATCAGCTCCAGCATTTT	CAWKGTDSNQLQHF
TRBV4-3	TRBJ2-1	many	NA	TGCGCCAGCAGCCAAGGATCGGGACGGGGGTGGTATGAGCAGTTCTTC	CASSQGSGRGWYEQFF
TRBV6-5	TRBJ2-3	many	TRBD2	TGTGCCAGCAGTACCCAGCGGGGGCGCACAGATACGCAGTATTTT	CASSTQRGRTDTQYF
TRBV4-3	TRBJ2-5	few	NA	TGCGCCAGCAGCCAAGAAGGGGGGCGGCAAGAGACCCAGTACTTC	CASSQEGGRQETQYF
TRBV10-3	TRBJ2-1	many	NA	TGTGCCATCAGGCGGACTGGCGATCACAATGAGCAGTTCTTC	CAIRRTGDHNEQFF
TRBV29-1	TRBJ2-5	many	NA	TGCAGCGCACCCGGGAGCAAATCGGGAGAGATCCAGTACTTC	CSAPGSKSGEIQYF
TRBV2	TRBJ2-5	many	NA	TGTGCCAGCTCCCAGGGGGGTCAGGAGGAGACCCAGTACTTC	CASSQGGQEETQYF
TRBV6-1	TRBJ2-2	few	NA	TGTGCCAGCAGTGAACGAGGAAGATCGAACACCGGGGAGCTGTTTTTT	CASSERGRSNTGELFF
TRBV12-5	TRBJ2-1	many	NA	TGTGCTACCCAGGGGAGTGGTGGGTTAGAGCAGTTCTTC	CATQGSGGLEQFF
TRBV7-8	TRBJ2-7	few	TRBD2	TGTGCCAGCAGCTCAGGAGGACTAGGGTACGAGCAGTACTTC	CASSSGGLGYEQYF
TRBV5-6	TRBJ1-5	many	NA	TGTGCCAGCAGCTCGCAGAGTAATCAGCCCCAGCATTTT	CASSSQSNQPQHF
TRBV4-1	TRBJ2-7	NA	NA	TGCGCCAGCAGCCAAGCGGGGACGCCCGAGCAGTACTTC	CASSQAGTPEQYF
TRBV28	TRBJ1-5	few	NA	TGTGCCAGCAGTTTGCGGAGTAGCAATCAGCCCCAGCATTTT	CASSLRSSNQPQHF
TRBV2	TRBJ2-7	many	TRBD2	TGTGCCAGCAGTCCGACTAGCGTCGGACCGCAGTACTTC	CASSPTSVGPQYF
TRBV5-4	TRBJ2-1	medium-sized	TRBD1	TGTGCCAGCAGTTCAGGGGGTTGGCGTAATGAGCAGTTCTTC	CASSSGGWRNEQFF
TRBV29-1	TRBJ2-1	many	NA	TGCAGCGTTGGCGCGGGGGCGATTGAGCAGTTCTTC	CSVGAGAIEQFF
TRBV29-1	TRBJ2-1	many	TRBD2	TGCAGCGTTGAAGATACTAGCGGGGGGGGATCCTACAATGAGCAGTTCTTC	CSVEDTSGGGSYNEQFF
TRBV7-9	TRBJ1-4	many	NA	TGTGCCAGCAGCTTAGCGGGAACCGGGGATGAAAAACTGTTTTTT	CASSLAGTGDEKLFF
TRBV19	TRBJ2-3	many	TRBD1	TGTGCCAGTACCTGGGGACAGGGGGCAACAGATACGCAGTATTTT	CASTWGQGATDTQYF
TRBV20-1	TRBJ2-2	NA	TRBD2	TGCAGTGCTCCCAAACTAGCGGGGGGGAAGGGTGCCGGGGAGCTGTTTTTT	CSAPKLAGGKGAGELFF
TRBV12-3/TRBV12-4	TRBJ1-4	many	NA	TGTGCCAGTACCCCCTGGGGAGGGATCGTTGAAAAACTGTTTTTT	CASTPWGGIVEKLFF
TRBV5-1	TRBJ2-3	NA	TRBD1	TGCGCCAGCAGCGCGGCAGGGGGCATAGATACGCAGTATTTT	CASSAAGGIDTQYF
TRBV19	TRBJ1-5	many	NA	TGTGCCAGTAGTATCGGACCCGTCTTGGACAATCAGCCCCAGCATTTT	CASSIGPVLDNQPQHF
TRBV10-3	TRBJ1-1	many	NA	TGTGCCATCAGTGCAGGGAGGGAGAACACTGAAGCTTTCTTT	CAISAGRENTEAFF
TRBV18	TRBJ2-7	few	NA	TGTGCCAGCTCCCTAAACCGACAGTCCTACGAGCAGTACTTC	CASSLNRQSYEQYF
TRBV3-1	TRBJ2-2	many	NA	TGTGCCAGCAGCCGGACAGCAAAATCGAACACCGGGGAGCTGTTTTTT	CASSRTAKSNTGELFF
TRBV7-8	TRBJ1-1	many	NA	TGTGCCAGCAGCTGGTCGGGGAACACTGAAGCTTTCTTT	CASSWSGNTEAFF
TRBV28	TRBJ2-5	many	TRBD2	TGTGCCAGCAGTTTTGCGGGTAGCGGGAAGTTTGGTGAGACCCAGTACTTC	CASSFAGSGKFGETQYF
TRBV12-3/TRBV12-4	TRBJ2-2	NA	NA	TGTGCCAGCCGGGGCGGAGAGAACACCGGGGAGCTGTTTTTT	CASRGGENTGELFF
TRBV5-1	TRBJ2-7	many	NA	TGCGCCAGCAGCTCTGGACACGTTGGGAATTACGAGCAGTACTTC	CASSSGHVGNYEQYF
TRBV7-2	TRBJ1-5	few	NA	TGTGCCAGCAGCTTAACTGTTGGTGTGGGAGCGGTTCAGCCTCAGCATTTT	CASSLTVGVGAVQPQHF
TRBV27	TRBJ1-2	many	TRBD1	TGTGCCAGCAGTCCCCGGTCGGGGGACAGCAACTATGGCTACACCTTC	CASSPRSGDSNYGYTF
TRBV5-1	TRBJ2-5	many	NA	TGCGCCAGCAGCTTGGGGGCTGGCGGGGCCCAAGAGACCCAGTACTTC	CASSLGAGGAQETQYF
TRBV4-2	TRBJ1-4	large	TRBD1	TGCGCCAGCAGCCTGGACAGGTCCCGGGATGAAAAACTGTTTTTT	CASSLDRSRDEKLFF
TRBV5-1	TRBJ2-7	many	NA	TGCGCCAGCAGCCCCCCCGGGGGCTCCTACGAGCAGTACTTC	CASSPPGGSYEQYF
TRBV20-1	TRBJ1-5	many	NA	TGCAGTGCTACGGGGTTCAGCAATCAGCCCCAGCATTTT	CSATGFSNQPQHF
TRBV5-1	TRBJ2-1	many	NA	TGCGCCAGCAGCTTACGGCCCAATTACAATGAGCAGTTCTTC	CASSLRPNYNEQFF
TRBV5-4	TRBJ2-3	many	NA	TGTGCCAGCAGCTTTGGCGGGGGCACAGATACGCAGTATTTT	CASSFGGGTDTQYF
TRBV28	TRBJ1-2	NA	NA	TGTGCCAGCAACTCAGAGTCTGCTAACTATGGCTACACCTTC	CASNSESANYGYTF
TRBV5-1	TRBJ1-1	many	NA	TGCGCCAGCAGCGGCAGGGGTTCCACTGAAGCTTTCTTT	CASSGRGSTEAFF
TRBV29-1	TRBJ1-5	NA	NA	TGCAGCGTTGGGACAGACAATCAGCCCCAGCATTTT	CSVGTDNQPQHF
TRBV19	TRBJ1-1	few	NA	TGTGCCAGTATGGGGAGGGGACACCACACTGAAGCTTTCTTT	CASMGRGHHTEAFF
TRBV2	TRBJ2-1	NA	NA	TGTGCCAGCAGTGAAAGTTCAGGGAAATACAATGAGCAGTTCTTC	CASSESSGKYNEQFF
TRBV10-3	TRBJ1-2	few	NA	TGTGCCATCAGTGAGTCGTGGGGCGATGGCTACACCTTC	CAISESWGDGYTF
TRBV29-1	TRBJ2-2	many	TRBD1	TGCAGCGCTGGACAGGGAAAGGGCGGGGAGCTGTTTTTT	CSAGQGKGGELFF
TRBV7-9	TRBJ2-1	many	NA	TGTGCCAGCAGCTCCCAGTACAATGAGCAGTTCTTC	CASSSQYNEQFF
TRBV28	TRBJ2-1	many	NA	TGTGCCAGCAGTTTGGGGTTCAGGGGCGGGGAGCAGTTCTTC	CASSLGFRGGEQFF
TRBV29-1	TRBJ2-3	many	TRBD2	TGCAACGGACAGCTAGCGGGACTTACAACAGATACGCAGTATTTT	CNGQLAGLTTDTQYF
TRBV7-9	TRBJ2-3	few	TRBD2	TGTGCCAGCAGCTTAGGCGGACTAGACCCTGAGGATACGCAGTATTTT	CASSLGGLDPEDTQYF
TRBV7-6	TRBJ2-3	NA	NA	TGTGCCAGCAGCTTGACCGAATTCACAGATACGCAGTATTTT	CASSLTEFTDTQYF
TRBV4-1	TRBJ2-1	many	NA	TGCGCCAGCAGCCAAGGCCGGAGCGGATCCTACAATGAGCAGTTCTTC	CASSQGRSGSYNEQFF
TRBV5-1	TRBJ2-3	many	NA	TGCGCCAGCAGCGCCGGGACGTACCTCCGAGATACGCAGTATTTT	CASSAGTYLRDTQYF
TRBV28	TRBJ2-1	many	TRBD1	TGTGCCAGCAGTTCCGGACAGGGTAACAATGAGCAGTTCTTC	CASSSGQGNNEQFF
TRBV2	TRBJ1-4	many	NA	TGTGCCAGCAGGCGGGACCATAATGAAAAACTGTTTTTT	CASRRDHNEKLFF
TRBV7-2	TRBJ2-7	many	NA	TGTGCCAGCAGCTTATGGGGGCAAAACGAGCAGTACTTC	CASSLWGQNEQYF
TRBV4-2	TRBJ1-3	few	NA	TGTGCCAGCAGCCAACGAACAGGGAAAGGAAACACCATATATTTT	CASSQRTGKGNTIYF